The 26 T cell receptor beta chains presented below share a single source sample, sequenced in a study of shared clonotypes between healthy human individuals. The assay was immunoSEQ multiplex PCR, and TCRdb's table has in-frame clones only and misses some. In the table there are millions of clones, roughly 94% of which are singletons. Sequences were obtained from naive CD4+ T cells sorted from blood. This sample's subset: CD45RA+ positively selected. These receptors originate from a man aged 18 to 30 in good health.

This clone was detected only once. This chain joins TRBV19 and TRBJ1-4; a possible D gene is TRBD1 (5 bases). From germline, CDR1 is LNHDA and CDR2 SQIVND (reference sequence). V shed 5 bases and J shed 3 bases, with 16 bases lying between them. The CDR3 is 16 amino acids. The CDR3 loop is CASSSTGGWSNEKLFF. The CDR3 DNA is TGTGCCAGTAGTTCCACAGGAGGATGGTCTAATGAAAAACTGTTTTTT.

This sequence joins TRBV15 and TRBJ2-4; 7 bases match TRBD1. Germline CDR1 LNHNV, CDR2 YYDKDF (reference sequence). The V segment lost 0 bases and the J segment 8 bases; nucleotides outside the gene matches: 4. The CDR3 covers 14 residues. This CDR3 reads CATSRDRDSYIQYF. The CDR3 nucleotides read TGTGCCACCAGCAGAGATAGGGACAGTTACATTCAGTACTTC.

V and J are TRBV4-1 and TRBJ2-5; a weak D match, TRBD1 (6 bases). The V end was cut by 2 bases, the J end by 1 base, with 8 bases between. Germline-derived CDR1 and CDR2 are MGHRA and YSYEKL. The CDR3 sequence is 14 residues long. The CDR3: CASSQTGRQETQYF. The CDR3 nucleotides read TGCGCCAGCAGCCAAACAGGGCGCCAAGAGACCCAGTACTTC.

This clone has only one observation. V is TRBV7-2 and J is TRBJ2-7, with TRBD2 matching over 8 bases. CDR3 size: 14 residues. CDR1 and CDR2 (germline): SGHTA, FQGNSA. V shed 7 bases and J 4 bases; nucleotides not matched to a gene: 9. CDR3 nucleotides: TGTGCCAGCACCCCCTGGACTAGCTCATACGAGCAGTACTTC. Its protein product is CASTPWTSSYEQYF.

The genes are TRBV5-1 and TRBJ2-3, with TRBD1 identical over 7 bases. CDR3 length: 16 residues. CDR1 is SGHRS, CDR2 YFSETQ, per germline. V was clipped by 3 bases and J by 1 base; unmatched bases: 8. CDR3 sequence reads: CASSSETGMGTDTQYF. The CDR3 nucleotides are TGCGCCAGCAGCTCGGAGACAGGGATGGGCACAGATACGCAGTATTTT. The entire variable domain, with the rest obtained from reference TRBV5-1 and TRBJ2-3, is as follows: KAGVTQTPRYLIKTRGQQVTLSCSPISGHRSVSWYQQTPGQGLQFLFEYFSETQRNKGNFPGRFSGRQFSNSRSEMNVSTLELGDSALYLCASSSETGMGTDTQYFGPGTRLTVL.

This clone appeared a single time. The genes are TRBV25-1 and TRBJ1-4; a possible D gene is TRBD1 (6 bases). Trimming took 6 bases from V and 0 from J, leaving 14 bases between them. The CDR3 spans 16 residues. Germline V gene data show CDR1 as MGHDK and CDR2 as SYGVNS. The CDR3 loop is CASSEPRGPTNEKLFF. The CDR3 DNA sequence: TGTGCCAGCAGCGAGCCTCGGGGGCCAACTAATGAAAAACTGTTTTTT.

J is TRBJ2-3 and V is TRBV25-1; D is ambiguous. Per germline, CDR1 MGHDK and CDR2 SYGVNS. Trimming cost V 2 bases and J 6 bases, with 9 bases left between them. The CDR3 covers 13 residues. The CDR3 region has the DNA TGTGCCAGCAGTGAACCCCTCAGGGATACGCAGTATTTT. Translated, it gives CASSEPLRDTQYF.

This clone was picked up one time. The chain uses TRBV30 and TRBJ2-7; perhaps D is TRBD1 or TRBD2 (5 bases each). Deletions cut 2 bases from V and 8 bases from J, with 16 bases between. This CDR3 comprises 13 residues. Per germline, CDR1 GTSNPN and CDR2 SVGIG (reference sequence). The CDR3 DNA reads TGTGCCTGGAGTACGGGGCCCAATATCCAGCAGTACTTC. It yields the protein CAWSTGPNIQQYF.

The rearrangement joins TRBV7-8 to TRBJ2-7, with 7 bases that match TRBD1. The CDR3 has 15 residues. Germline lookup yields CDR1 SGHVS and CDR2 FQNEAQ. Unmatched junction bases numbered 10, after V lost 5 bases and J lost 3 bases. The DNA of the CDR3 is TGTGCCAGCAGCCCGCCAGGGACAGTCGGCTACGAGCAGTACTTC. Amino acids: CASSPPGTVGYEQYF.

The CDR3 loop reads CASSLSPGANYQPQHF. Written as DNA, the CDR3 is TGTGCCAGCAGTTTATCTCCGGGGGCCAACTATCAGCCCCAGCATTTT. The chain has TRBV28 and TRBJ1-5; D is perhaps TRBD1 (6 bases). The CDR3 extends over 16 amino acids. The germline CDR1 and CDR2 sequences are MDHEN and SYDVKM. The V end was cut by 1 base, the J end by 5 bases, with 15 bases between.

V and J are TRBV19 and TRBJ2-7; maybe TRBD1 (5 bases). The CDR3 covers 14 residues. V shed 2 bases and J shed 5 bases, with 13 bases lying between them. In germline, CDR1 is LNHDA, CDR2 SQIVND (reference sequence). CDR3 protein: CASSITSRANEQYF. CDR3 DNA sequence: TGTGCCAGTAGTATAACGTCCAGGGCAAACGAGCAGTACTTC.

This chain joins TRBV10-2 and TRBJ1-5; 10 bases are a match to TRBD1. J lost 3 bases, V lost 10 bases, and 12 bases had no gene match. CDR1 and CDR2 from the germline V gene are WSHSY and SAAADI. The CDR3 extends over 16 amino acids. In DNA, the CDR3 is TGCGCCACCCAAAAAAGGGACAGGGGAGACAATCAGCCCCAGCATTTT. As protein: CATQKRDRGDNQPQHF.

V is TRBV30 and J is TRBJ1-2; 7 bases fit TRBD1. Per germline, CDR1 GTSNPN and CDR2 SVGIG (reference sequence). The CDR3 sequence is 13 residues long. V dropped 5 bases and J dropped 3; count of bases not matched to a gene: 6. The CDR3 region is CAWLPDRDYGYTF. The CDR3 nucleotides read TGTGCCTGGCTTCCCGACAGGGACTATGGCTACACCTTC.

CDR3 in amino acids: CASSPNRGGNTIYF. In DNA, the CDR3 is TGTGCCAGCAGCCCCAACAGGGGTGGAAACACCATATATTTT. The chain combines TRBV5-4 with TRBJ1-3, with TRBD1 matching 7 bases. This CDR3 comprises 14 residues. CDR1 is SGHNT, CDR2 YYREEE, per germline (reference sequence). The J segment lost 3 bases and the V segment lost 4 bases, leaving 4 bases of the junction unmatched.

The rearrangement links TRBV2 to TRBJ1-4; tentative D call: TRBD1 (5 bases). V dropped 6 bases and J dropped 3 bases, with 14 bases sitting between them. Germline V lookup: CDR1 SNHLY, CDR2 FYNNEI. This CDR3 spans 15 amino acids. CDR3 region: CASSLGRGPNEKLFF. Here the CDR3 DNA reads TGTGCCAGCAGCCTCGGGAGGGGTCCTAATGAAAAACTGTTTTTT. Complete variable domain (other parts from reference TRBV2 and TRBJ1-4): EPEVTQTPSHQVTQMGQEVILRCVPISNHLYFYWYRQILGQKVEFLVSFYNNEISEKSEIFDDQFSVERPDGSNFTLKIRSTKLEDSAMYFCASSLGRGPNEKLFFGSGTQLSVL.

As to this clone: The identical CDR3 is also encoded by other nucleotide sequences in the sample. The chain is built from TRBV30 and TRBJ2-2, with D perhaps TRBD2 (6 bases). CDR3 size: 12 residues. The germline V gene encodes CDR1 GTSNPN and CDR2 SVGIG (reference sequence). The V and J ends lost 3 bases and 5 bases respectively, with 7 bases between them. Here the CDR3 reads CAWSSGTGELFF. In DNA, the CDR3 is TGTGCCTGGAGCAGCGGGACCGGGGAGCTGTTTTTT. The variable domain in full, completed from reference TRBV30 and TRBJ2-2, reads SQTIHQWPATLVQPVGSPLSLECTVEGTSNPNLYWYRQAAGRGLQLLFYSVGIGQISSEVPQNLSASRPQDRQFILSSKKLLLSDSGFYLCAWSSGTGELFFGEGSRLTVL.

CDR3 sequence: CASSFAGRETQYF. The CDR3 region has the DNA TGTGCCAGCAGTTTTGCGGGGCGGGAGACCCAGTACTTC. This chain connects TRBV27 to TRBJ2-5, with D perhaps TRBD2 (6 bases). Germline-derived CDR1 and CDR2 are MNHEY and SMNVEV (reference sequence). V lost 3 bases and J lost 5, with 10 bases in between. The CDR3 is 13 residues long.

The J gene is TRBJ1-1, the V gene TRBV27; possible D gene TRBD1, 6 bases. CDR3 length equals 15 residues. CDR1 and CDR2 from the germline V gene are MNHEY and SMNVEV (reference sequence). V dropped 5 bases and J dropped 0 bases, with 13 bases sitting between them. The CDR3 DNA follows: TGTGCCAGCAGTCGCGGACAGACCATGAACACTGAAGCTTTCTTT. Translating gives CASSRGQTMNTEAFF.

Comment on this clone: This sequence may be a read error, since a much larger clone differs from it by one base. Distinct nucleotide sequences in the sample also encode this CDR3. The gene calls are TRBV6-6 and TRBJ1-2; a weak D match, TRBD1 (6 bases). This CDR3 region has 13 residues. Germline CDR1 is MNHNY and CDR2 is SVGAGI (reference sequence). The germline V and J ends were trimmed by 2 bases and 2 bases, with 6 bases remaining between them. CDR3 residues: CASSYQGNYGYTF. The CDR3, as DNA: TGTGCCAGCAGTTACCAGGGGAACTATGGCTACACCTTC.

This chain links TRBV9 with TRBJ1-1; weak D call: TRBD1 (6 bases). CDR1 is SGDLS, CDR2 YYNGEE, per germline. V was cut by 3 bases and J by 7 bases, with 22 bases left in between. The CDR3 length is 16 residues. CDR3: CASSAQNRALNGEAFF. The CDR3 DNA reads TGTGCCAGCAGCGCCCAAAACAGGGCTCTCAACGGTGAAGCTTTCTTT.

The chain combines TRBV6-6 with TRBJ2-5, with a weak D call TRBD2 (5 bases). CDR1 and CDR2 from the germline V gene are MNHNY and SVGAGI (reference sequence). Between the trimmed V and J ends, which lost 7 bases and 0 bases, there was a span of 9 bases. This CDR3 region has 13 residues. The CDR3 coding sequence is TGTGCCAGCACCCTCGGGAACCAAGAGACCCAGTACTTC. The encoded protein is CASTLGNQETQYF.

The CDR3, as DNA: TGTGCCAGCAGCTTCAGGGAGTCTAATGAAAAACTGTTTTTT. Amino acid sequence: CASSFRESNEKLFF. V is TRBV7-2 and J is TRBJ1-4, with D maybe TRBD1 (5 bases). The CDR3 is made up of 14 amino acids. Per germline, CDR1 SGHTA and CDR2 FQGNSA. V shed 3 bases and J shed 3 bases, with 8 bases lying between them.

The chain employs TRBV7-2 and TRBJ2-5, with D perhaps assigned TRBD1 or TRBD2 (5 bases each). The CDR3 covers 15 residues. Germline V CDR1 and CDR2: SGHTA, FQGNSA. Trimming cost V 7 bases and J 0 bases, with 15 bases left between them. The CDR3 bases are TGTGCCAGCACCCCATATGGGGGTAACCAAGAGACCCAGTACTTC. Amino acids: CASTPYGGNQETQYF.

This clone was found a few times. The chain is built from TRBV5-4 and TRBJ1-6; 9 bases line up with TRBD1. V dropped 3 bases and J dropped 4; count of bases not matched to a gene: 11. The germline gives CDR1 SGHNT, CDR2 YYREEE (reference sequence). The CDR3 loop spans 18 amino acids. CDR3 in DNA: TGTGCCAGCAGCTCTACCTTCGGTGGACAGGGGTATAATTCACCCCTCCACTTT. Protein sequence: CASSSTFGGQGYNSPLHF.

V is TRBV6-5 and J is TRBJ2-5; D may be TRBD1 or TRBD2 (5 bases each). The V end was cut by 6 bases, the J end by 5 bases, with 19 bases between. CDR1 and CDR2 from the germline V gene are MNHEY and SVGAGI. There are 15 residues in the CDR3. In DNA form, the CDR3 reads TGTGCCAGCAGCTGGGGGACGGCGTCGAGGGAGACCCAGTACTTC. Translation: CASSWGTASRETQYF.

The CDR3 loop reads CAITGDRSQPQHF. The CDR3 DNA follows: TGTGCCATCACTGGGGACAGATCTCAGCCCCAGCATTTT. This chain links TRBV10-3 with TRBJ1-5; 7 bases match TRBD1. In germline, CDR1 is ENHRY, CDR2 SYGVKD. The CDR3 totals 13 residues. The J segment lost 6 bases and the V segment lost 7 bases, leaving 6 bases of the junction unmatched.